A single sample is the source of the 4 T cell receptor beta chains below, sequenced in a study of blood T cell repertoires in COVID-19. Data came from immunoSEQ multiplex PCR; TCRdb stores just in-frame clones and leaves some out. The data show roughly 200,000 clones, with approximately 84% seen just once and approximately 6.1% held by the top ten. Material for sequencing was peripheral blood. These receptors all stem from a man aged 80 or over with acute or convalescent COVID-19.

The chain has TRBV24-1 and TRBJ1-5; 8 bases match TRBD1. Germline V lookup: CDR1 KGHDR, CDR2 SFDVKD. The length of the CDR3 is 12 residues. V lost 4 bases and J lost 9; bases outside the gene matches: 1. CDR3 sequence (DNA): TGTGCCACCAGTGAAACAGGGGGGCCCCAGCATTTT. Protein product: CATSETGGPQHF.

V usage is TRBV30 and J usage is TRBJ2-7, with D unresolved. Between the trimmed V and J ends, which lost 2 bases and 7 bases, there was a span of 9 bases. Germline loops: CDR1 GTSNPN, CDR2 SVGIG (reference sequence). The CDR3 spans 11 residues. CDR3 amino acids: CAWSSTREQYF. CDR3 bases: TGTGCCTGGAGTTCCACGCGGGAGCAGTACTTC.

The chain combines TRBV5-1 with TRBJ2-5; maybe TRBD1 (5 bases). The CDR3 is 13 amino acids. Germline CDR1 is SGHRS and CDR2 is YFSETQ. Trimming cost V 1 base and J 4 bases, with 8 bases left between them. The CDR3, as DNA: TGCGCCAGCAGCTTGCAGGGTGGAGAGACCCAGTACTTC. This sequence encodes CASSLQGGETQYF.

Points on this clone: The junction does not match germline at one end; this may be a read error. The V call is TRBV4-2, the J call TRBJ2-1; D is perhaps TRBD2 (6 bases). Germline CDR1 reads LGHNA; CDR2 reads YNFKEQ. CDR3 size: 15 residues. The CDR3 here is CASSQVEGVYDEQFF. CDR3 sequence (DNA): TGTGCCAGCAGCCAAGTGGAGGGAGTCTACGATGAGCAGTTCTTC.